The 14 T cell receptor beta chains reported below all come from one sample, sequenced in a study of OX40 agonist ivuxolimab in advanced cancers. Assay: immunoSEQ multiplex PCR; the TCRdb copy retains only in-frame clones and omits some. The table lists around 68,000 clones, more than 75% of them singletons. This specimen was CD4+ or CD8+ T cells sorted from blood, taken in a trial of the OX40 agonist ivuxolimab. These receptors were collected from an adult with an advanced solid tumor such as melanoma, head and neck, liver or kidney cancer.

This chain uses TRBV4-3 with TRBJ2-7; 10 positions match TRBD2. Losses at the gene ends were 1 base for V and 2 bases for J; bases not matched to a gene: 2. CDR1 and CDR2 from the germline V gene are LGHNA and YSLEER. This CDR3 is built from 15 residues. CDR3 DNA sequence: TGCGCCAGCAGCCAAGTTCTAGCGGGGGCCTACGAGCAGTACTTC. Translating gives CASSQVLAGAYEQYF.

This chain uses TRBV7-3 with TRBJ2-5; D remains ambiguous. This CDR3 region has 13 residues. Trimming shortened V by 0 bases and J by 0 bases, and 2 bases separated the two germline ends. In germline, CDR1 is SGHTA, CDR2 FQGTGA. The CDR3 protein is CASSLTYQETQYF. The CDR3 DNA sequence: TGTGCCAGCAGCTTAACCTACCAAGAGACCCAGTACTTC.

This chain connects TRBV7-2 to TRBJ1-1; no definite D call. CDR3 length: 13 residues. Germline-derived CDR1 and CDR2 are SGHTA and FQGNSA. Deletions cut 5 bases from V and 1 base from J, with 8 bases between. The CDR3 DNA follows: TGTGCCAGCAGCCCGTCAGGGAACACTGAAGCTTTCTTT. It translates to CASSPSGNTEAFF.

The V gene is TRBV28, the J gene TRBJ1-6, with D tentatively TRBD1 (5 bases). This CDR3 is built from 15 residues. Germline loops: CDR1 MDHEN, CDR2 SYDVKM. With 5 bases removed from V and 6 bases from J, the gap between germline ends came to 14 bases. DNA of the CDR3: TGTGCCAGCAGTACTCACCAGGGTAGTAATTCACCCCTCCACTTT. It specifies CASSTHQGSNSPLHF.

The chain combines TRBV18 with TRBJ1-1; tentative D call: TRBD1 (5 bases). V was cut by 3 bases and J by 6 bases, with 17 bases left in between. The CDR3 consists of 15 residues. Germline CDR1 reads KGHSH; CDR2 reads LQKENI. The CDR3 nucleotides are TGTGCCAGCTCACCTGAACAGGTATCATACGCTGAAGCTTTCTTT. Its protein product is CASSPEQVSYAEAFF.

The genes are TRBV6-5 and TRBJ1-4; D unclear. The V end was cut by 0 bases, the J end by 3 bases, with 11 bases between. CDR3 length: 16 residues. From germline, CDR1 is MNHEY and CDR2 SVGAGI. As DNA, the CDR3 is TGTGCCAGCAGTTACTCGTGGGGAGTAGCTAATGAAAAACTGTTTTTT. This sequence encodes CASSYSWGVANEKLFF.

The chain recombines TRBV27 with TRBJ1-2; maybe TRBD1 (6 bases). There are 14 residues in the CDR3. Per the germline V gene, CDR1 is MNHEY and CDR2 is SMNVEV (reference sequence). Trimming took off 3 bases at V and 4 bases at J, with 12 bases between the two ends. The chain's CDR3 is CASSFSTGAYGYTF. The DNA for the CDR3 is TGTGCCAGCAGTTTCTCGACAGGCGCCTATGGCTACACCTTC.

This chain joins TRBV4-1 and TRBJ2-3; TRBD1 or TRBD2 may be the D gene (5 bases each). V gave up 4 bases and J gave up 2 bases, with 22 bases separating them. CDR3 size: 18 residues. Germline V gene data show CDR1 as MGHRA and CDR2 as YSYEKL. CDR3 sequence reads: CASSPSVSGTAITDTQYF. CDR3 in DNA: TGCGCCAGCAGCCCCTCAGTGTCAGGGACGGCAATCACAGATACGCAGTATTTT.

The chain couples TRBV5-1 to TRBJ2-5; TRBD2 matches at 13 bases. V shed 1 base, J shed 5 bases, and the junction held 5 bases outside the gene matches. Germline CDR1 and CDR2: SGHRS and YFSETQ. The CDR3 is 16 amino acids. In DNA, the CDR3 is TGCGCCAGCAGCTTGTTGGGACTAGCGGGGAGGGAGACCCAGTACTTC. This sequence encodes CASSLLGLAGRETQYF.

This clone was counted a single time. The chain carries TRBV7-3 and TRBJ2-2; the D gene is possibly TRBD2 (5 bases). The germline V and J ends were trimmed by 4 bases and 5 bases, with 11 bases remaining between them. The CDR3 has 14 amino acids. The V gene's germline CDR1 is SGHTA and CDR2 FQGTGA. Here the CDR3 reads CASSSGWGTGELFF. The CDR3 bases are TGTGCCAGCAGCTCGGGGTGGGGAACCGGGGAGCTGTTTTTT.

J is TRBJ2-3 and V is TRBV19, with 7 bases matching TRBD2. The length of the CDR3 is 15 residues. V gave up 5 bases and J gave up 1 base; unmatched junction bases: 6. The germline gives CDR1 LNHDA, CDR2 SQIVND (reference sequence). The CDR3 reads CASSDERGGTDTQYF. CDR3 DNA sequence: TGTGCCAGTAGTGACGAGCGGGGTGGCACAGATACGCAGTATTTT.

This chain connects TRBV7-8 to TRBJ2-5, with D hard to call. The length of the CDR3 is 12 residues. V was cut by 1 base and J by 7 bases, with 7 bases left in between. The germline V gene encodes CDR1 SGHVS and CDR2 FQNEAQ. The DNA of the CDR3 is TGTGCCAGCAGCTTAGATTCGGGGACCCAGTACTTC. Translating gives CASSLDSGTQYF.

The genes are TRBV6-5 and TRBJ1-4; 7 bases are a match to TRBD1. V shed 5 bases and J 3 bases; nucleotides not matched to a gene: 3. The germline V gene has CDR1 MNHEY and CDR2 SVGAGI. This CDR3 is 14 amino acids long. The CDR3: CASSRQGSNEKLFF. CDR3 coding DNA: TGTGCCAGCAGTCGACAGGGATCTAATGAAAAACTGTTTTTT.

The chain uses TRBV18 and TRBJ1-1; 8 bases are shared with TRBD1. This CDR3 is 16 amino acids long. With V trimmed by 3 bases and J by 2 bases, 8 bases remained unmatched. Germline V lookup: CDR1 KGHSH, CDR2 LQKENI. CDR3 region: CASSPSTGVSNTEAFF. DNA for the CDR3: TGTGCCAGCTCACCTTCGACAGGGGTTAGCAACACTGAAGCTTTCTTT.